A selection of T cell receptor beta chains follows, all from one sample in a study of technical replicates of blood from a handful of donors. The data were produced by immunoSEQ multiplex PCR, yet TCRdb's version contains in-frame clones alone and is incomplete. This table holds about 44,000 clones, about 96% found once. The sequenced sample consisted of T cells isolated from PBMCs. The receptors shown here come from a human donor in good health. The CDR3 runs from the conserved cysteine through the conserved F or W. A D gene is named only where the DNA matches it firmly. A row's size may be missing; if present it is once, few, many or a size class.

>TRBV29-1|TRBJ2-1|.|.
TGCAGCGTTGGGCAAAGCTCCTACAATGAGCAGTTCTTC
CSVGQSSYNEQFF
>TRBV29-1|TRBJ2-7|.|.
TGCAGCGTTGATGTAGATCACTACGAGCAGTACTTC
CSVDVDHYEQYF
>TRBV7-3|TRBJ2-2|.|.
TGTGCCAGCAACTCAGGGCCTTCGAACACCGGGGAGCTGTTTTTT
CASNSGPSNTGELFF
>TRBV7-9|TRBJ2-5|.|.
TGTGCCAGCAGCTTCCTCGGACTGCCCTCGGAGGAGACCCAGTACTTC
CASSFLGLPSEETQYF
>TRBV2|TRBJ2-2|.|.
TGTGCCAGCAGAATGGCAGACTGGACCGGGGAGCTGTTTTTT
CASRMADWTGELFF
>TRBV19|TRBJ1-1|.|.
TGTGCCAGTAGTATTTCCAGGGAGGTAACTGAAGCTTTCTTT
CASSISREVTEAFF
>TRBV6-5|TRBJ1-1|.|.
TGTGCCAGCAGTTACTCTCCAGAACCTAACACTGAAGCTTTCTTT
CASSYSPEPNTEAFF
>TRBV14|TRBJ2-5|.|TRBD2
TGTGCCAGCAGCCGATGGACTAGCGGGTTACAAGAGACCCAGTACTTC
CASSRWTSGLQETQYF
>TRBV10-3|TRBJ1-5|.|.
TGTGCCATCAGTGATCAAGGAGGGCCCCAGCATTTT
CAISDQGGPQHF
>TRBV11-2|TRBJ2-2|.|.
TGTGCCAGCAGCTTAGATCTCGGGGGCACCGGGGAGCTGTTTTTT
CASSLDLGGTGELFF
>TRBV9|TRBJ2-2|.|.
TGTGCCAGCAGCGTAGTGACGGGTGCGAACACCGGGGAGCTGTTTTTT
CASSVVTGANTGELFF
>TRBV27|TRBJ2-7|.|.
TGTGCCAGCAGTTTGACAGGCGATACCTACGAGCAGTACTTC
CASSLTGDTYEQYF
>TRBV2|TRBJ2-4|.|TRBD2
TGTGCCAGCAGGGGGACTACCTTAAAAAACATTCAGTACTTC
CASRGTTLKNIQYF
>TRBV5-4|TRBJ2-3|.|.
TGTGCCAGCAGCTTGGAGAGATCAGATACGCAGTATTTT
CASSLERSDTQYF
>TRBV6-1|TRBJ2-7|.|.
TGTGCCAGCAACTTCTACGAGCAGTACTTC
CASNFYEQYF
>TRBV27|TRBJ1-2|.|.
TGTGCCAGCTCTTTGGGGGGGGGTAGACTGGCTGGCTACACCTTC
CASSLGGGRLAGYTF
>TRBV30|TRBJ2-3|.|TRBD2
TGTGCCTGGAGCCTGACTAGCGGGAGTACAGATACGCAGTATTTT
CAWSLTSGSTDTQYF
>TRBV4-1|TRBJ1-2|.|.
TGCGCCAGCAGCCAACAACCGGGGTATGGCTACACCTTC
CASSQQPGYGYTF
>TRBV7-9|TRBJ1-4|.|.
TGTGCCAGCAGCCCGTGGGGGCACGAAAAACTGTTTTTT
CASSPWGHEKLFF
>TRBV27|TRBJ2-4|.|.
TGTGCCAGCAGACGAAGCTACTACTCAGCCAAAAACATTCAGTACTTC
CASRRSYYSAKNIQYF
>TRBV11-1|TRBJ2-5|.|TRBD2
TGTGCCAGCAGCTTCGGCGGGAGTCAGGAAGAGACCCAGTACTTC
CASSFGGSQEETQYF
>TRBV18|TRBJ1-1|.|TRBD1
TGTGCCAGCTCACCACAGGGACAGGGGATGACTGAAGCTTTCTTT
CASSPQGQGMTEAFF
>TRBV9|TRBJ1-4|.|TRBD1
TGTGCCAGCAGCGGCTCCGGGACAGGGTCCGAACTAGGCGAAAAACTGTTTTTT
CASSGSGTGSELGEKLFF
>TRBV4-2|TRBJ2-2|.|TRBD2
TGTGCCAGCAGCCAACAGCGGGGAAACACCGGGGAGCTGTTTTTT
CASSQQRGNTGELFF
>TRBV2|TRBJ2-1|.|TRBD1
TGTGCCAGCAGTCGACCGGGACAGGCGAACAATGAGCAGTTCTTC
CASSRPGQANNEQFF
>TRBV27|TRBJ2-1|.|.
TGTGCCAGTGCCTACCGGGTCTACGACTCGAGGCAGTTCTTC
CASAYRVYDSRQFF
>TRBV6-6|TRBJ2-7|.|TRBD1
TGTGCCAGCAGCTACCCCCGGACAGGCCTTTACGAGCAGTACTTC
CASSYPRTGLYEQYF
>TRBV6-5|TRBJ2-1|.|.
TGTGCCAGCAGTCACCGACCCGGGGAGCAGTTCTTC
CASSHRPGEQFF
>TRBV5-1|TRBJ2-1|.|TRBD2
TGCGCCAGCAGCTTGGGAGGCGGGAGGAGCGAGCAGTTCTTC
CASSLGGGRSEQFF
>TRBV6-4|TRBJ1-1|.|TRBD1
TGTGCCAGCAGACAGGGGTTGCACACTGAAGCTTTCTTT
CASRQGLHTEAFF
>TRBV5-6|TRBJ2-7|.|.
TGTGCCAGCAGCTTGGTTCATTCCTCCTACGAGCAGTACTTC
CASSLVHSSYEQYF
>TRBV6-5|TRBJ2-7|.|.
TGTGCCAGCAGTTACTCGGGTAGCCAAGCCTACGAGCAGTACTTC
CASSYSGSQAYEQYF
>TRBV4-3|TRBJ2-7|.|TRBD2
TGCGCCAGCAGCCAAGTTTGGGGGACTAGGGCCAACGAGCAGTACTTC
CASSQVWGTRANEQYF
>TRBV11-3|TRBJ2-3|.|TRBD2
TGTGCCAGCAGCGTGCGGGAGCTCGTCACAGATACGCAGTATTTT
CASSVRELVTDTQYF
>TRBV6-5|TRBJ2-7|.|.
TGTGCCAGCAGTTACCCCCCATCCTACGAGCAGTACTTC
CASSYPPSYEQYF
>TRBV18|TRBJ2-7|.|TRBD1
TGTGCCAGCTCACCCGGGACAGGGGGCAATAAGCAGTACTTC
CASSPGTGGNKQYF
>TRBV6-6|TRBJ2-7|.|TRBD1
TGTGCCAGCAGCCTAACAGGGGGGACCTACGAGCAGTACTTC
CASSLTGGTYEQYF
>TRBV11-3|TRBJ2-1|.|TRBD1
TGTGCCAGCAGCTTAGTAGGGACAGGGAATGAGCAGTTCTTC
CASSLVGTGNEQFF
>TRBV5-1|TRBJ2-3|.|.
TGCGCCAGCAAGTCCACGGGGGATACGCAGTATTTT
CASKSTGDTQYF
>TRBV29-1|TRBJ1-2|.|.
TGCAGCGTTGAAGGTCCGGGGGGGGGCGGCTACACCTTC
CSVEGPGGGGYTF
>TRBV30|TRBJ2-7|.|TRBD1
TGTGCCTGGAGAACCACAGGGGGGACCTACGAGCAGTACTTC
CAWRTTGGTYEQYF
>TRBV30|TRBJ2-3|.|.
TGTGCCTGGAGAATAGGGGGAACAGATACGCAGTATTTT
CAWRIGGTDTQYF
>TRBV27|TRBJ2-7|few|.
TGTGCCAGCAGCCTCGAGTCCCTACACAGCTCCTACGAGCAGTACTTC
CASSLESLHSSYEQYF
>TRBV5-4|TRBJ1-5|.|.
TGTGCCAGCAGCGTCGGTAATCAGCCCCAGCATTTT
CASSVGNQPQHF
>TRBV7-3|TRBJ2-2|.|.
TGTGCCAGCAGCTTATATCCCGGTCGGGAGCTGTTTTTT
CASSLYPGRELFF
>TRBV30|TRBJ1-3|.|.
TGTGCCTGGACCGGGACATTCTCTGGAAACACCATATATTTT
CAWTGTFSGNTIYF
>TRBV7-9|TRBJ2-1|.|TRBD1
TGTGCCAGCAGGTCCCGGCAGGGGGCGAGCTCCTACAATGAGCAGTTCTTC
CASRSRQGASSYNEQFF
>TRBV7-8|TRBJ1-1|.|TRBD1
TGTGTCTCTCTGGAGACAGGGGTGACTGAAGCTTTCTTT
CVSLETGVTEAFF
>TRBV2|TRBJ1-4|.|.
TGTGCCAGCAGTGAATGGCAGGGGCTAAATGAAAAACTGTTTTTT
CASSEWQGLNEKLFF
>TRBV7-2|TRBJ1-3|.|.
TGTGCCAGCAGCTTAAATGGCCGGAGCTCTGGAAACACCATATATTTT
CASSLNGRSSGNTIYF
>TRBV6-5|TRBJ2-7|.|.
TGTGCCAGCAGTTATGCGGGCTCTGCCTACGAGCAGTACTTC
CASSYAGSAYEQYF
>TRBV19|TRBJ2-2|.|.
TGTGCCAGTAGTATAAGTTTCTGGAACAGAGCGAACACCGGGGAGCTGTTTTTT
CASSISFWNRANTGELFF